The rows below give T cell receptor beta chains drawn from one sample of a study of T cell clones after liver transplantation. The protocol was immunoSEQ multiplex PCR, while the TCRdb copy is restricted to in-frame clones and leaves out a portion. Of tens of thousands of clones in the sample, around 75% were seen once. The source was CD4+ T cells from blood, collected before liver transplant. The receptors stem from a human donor who received a liver transplant. Both conserved end residues are part of each CDR3. A D gene is named only where the DNA matches it firmly. Clone size is given for some rows only: seen once, a few or many times, or a class if the clone is expanded.

CDR3nt: TGCGCCAGCAGCGAGCGACAGGGTTGGACCTACGAGCAGTACTTC
CDR3aa: CASSERQGWTYEQYF
j_gene: TRBJ2-7
v_gene: TRBV5-1
d_gene: TRBD1
abundance: NA

CDR3nt: TGTGCCACTACCGGGGACAGGGGTACTGAAGCTTTCTTT
CDR3aa: CATTGDRGTEAFF
j_gene: TRBJ1-1
v_gene: TRBV28
d_gene: TRBD1
abundance: NA

CDR3nt: TGTGCCAGCACCCGGGGGGGACAGTCTAATGAAAAACTGTTTTTT
CDR3aa: CASTRGGQSNEKLFF
j_gene: TRBJ1-4
v_gene: TRBV28
d_gene: TRBD1
abundance: NA

CDR3nt: TGTGCCACCACAGCAGGGAGGACTGGAAACACCATATATTTT
CDR3aa: CATTAGRTGNTIYF
j_gene: TRBJ1-3
v_gene: TRBV2
d_gene: NA
abundance: NA

CDR3nt: TGCGCCAGCAGCTTACAGGGCGGAGCAACTCAGCCCCAGCATTTT
CDR3aa: CASSLQGGATQPQHF
j_gene: TRBJ1-5
v_gene: TRBV5-1
d_gene: NA
abundance: NA

CDR3nt: TGTGCCACCAAGGATTTCAGGGCCATTGAAGCTTTCTTT
CDR3aa: CATKDFRAIEAFF
j_gene: TRBJ1-1
v_gene: TRBV27
d_gene: NA
abundance: once

CDR3nt: TGTGCCAGTAGTATAGAGGGACAGGGGAGGAGCGGTTCCTACGAGCAGTACTTC
CDR3aa: CASSIEGQGRSGSYEQYF
j_gene: TRBJ2-7
v_gene: TRBV19
d_gene: TRBD1
abundance: few

CDR3nt: TGTGCCATCAGGCGGACATCCCTTCTCAATATCACTGAAGCTTTCTTT
CDR3aa: CAIRRTSLLNITEAFF
j_gene: TRBJ1-1
v_gene: TRBV10-3
d_gene: NA
abundance: NA

CDR3nt: TGTGCCAGCACTTCAGGGAACGGGTATGGCTACACCTTC
CDR3aa: CASTSGNGYGYTF
j_gene: TRBJ1-2
v_gene: TRBV28
d_gene: NA
abundance: NA

CDR3nt: TGTGCCAGCAGCTTAACGCGGAACACCGGGGAGCTGTTTTTT
CDR3aa: CASSLTRNTGELFF
j_gene: TRBJ2-2
v_gene: TRBV7-3
d_gene: NA
abundance: few

CDR3nt: TGTGCCAGCAGTTTGCCAGGGGCCCATGGCTACACCTTC
CDR3aa: CASSLPGAHGYTF
j_gene: TRBJ1-2
v_gene: TRBV28
d_gene: NA
abundance: NA

CDR3nt: TGTGCCACCAGCAGAGATCCAGCGGGGGGCACCGGGGAGCTGTTTTTT
CDR3aa: CATSRDPAGGTGELFF
j_gene: TRBJ2-2
v_gene: TRBV15
d_gene: TRBD2
abundance: NA

CDR3nt: TGTGCCAGTAACGGGGTGACTAGCGGGAGCCACAATGAGCAGTTCTTC
CDR3aa: CASNGVTSGSHNEQFF
j_gene: TRBJ2-1
v_gene: TRBV19
d_gene: TRBD2
abundance: NA

CDR3nt: TGTGCCAGTAGTATACAGGTGGACTACGAGCAGTACTTC
CDR3aa: CASSIQVDYEQYF
j_gene: TRBJ2-7
v_gene: TRBV19
d_gene: NA
abundance: NA

CDR3nt: TGCGCCAGCAGCATCGCACAGGGGGCCTGGACTGAAGCTTTCTTT
CDR3aa: CASSIAQGAWTEAFF
j_gene: TRBJ1-1
v_gene: TRBV5-1
d_gene: TRBD1
abundance: NA

CDR3nt: TGTGCCAGCAGGACATATTCGTCGAACACTGAAGCTTTCTTT
CDR3aa: CASRTYSSNTEAFF
j_gene: TRBJ1-1
v_gene: TRBV27
d_gene: NA
abundance: NA

CDR3nt: TGTGCCAGCTTAGGACAGGCTACCTACAATGAGCAGTTCTTC
CDR3aa: CASLGQATYNEQFF
j_gene: TRBJ2-1
v_gene: TRBV2
d_gene: TRBD1
abundance: NA

CDR3nt: TGTGCCAGCAGCTTAGGCCTTTTCGGCAGGGTGATCAATGAGCAGTTCTTC
CDR3aa: CASSLGLFGRVINEQFF
j_gene: TRBJ2-1
v_gene: TRBV13
d_gene: NA
abundance: NA

CDR3nt: TGTGCCAGCAGCTTAGACAGTGAAGCTTTCTTT
CDR3aa: CASSLDSEAFF
j_gene: TRBJ1-1
v_gene: TRBV5-4
d_gene: NA
abundance: few

CDR3nt: TGTGCCAGCAGCTTAGGAAGCGGGGTACACGAGCAGTACTTC
CDR3aa: CASSLGSGVHEQYF
j_gene: TRBJ2-7
v_gene: TRBV7-9
d_gene: TRBD2
abundance: NA

CDR3nt: TGTGCCTGGAGTGTACCAGGGGGGTACACTGAAGCTTTCTTT
CDR3aa: CAWSVPGGYTEAFF
j_gene: TRBJ1-1
v_gene: TRBV30
d_gene: TRBD1
abundance: NA

CDR3nt: TGTGCCAGCAGACCGTGGGGGACTAGCGGGATCCAAGAGACCCAGTACTTC
CDR3aa: CASRPWGTSGIQETQYF
j_gene: TRBJ2-5
v_gene: TRBV28
d_gene: TRBD2
abundance: NA

CDR3nt: TGTGCCAGCAGCTTAGTGGGACAGGGGCCCCGAGAGACCCAGTACTTC
CDR3aa: CASSLVGQGPRETQYF
j_gene: TRBJ2-5
v_gene: TRBV7-8
d_gene: TRBD1
abundance: NA

CDR3nt: TGTGCCAGCAGCTTCGGACAGGGGGCGCAAGATACGCAGTATTTT
CDR3aa: CASSFGQGAQDTQYF
j_gene: TRBJ2-3
v_gene: TRBV7-9
d_gene: TRBD1
abundance: NA

CDR3nt: TGTGCCAGCACCAAACTAGGGCCCTACCTCGACAATGAGCAGTTCTTC
CDR3aa: CASTKLGPYLDNEQFF
j_gene: TRBJ2-1
v_gene: TRBV27
d_gene: NA
abundance: few

CDR3nt: TGTGCCAGCAGGCGATACAGGGGTAACGGCTACACCTTC
CDR3aa: CASRRYRGNGYTF
j_gene: TRBJ1-2
v_gene: TRBV28
d_gene: TRBD1
abundance: NA

CDR3nt: TGTGCCAGCAGTTTCCGACAGGGGAGGAATTCACCCCTCCACTTT
CDR3aa: CASSFRQGRNSPLHF
j_gene: TRBJ1-6
v_gene: TRBV6-6
d_gene: TRBD1
abundance: NA

CDR3nt: TGTGCCAGCAGCACCCAAACACCGCCCGAGACCCAGTACTTC
CDR3aa: CASSTQTPPETQYF
j_gene: TRBJ2-5
v_gene: TRBV7-2
d_gene: NA
abundance: NA

CDR3nt: TGTGCCAGCAGCTTAGAGGCTTCCTCAGGGTCTGAGCAGTTCTTC
CDR3aa: CASSLEASSGSEQFF
j_gene: TRBJ2-1
v_gene: TRBV11-2
d_gene: NA
abundance: NA

CDR3nt: TGTGCCAGCAGTCTGACTGGTCCCGGGACAGGGGCCGGTAATTCACCCCTCCACTTT
CDR3aa: CASSLTGPGTGAGNSPLHF
j_gene: TRBJ1-6
v_gene: TRBV27
d_gene: TRBD1
abundance: few

CDR3nt: TGTGCCAGCAGCCCCCCGAGAGGGAGGGATTCACCCCTCCACTTT
CDR3aa: CASSPPRGRDSPLHF
j_gene: TRBJ1-6
v_gene: TRBV7-9
d_gene: NA
abundance: NA

CDR3nt: TGCGCCAGCAGCCAAAGGGCCCCGGGACAGCCTTACAATGAGCAGTTCTTC
CDR3aa: CASSQRAPGQPYNEQFF
j_gene: TRBJ2-1
v_gene: TRBV4-1
d_gene: TRBD1
abundance: NA

CDR3nt: TGTGCCAGCAGTGCCGACAGGGGGTACACCGGGGAGCTGTTTTTT
CDR3aa: CASSADRGYTGELFF
j_gene: TRBJ2-2
v_gene: TRBV2
d_gene: TRBD1
abundance: NA

CDR3nt: TGTGCCAGCAGTCGATACAAAGAAAGCTCCTACAATGAGCAGTTCTTC
CDR3aa: CASSRYKESSYNEQFF
j_gene: TRBJ2-1
v_gene: TRBV28
d_gene: NA
abundance: NA

CDR3nt: TGTGCCAGCAGTGGCATCCCGAACACTGAAGCTTTCTTT
CDR3aa: CASSGIPNTEAFF
j_gene: TRBJ1-1
v_gene: TRBV5-6
d_gene: NA
abundance: NA

CDR3nt: TGTGCCAGCAGCGATGGGACTAGCGGGGAAAACCAAGAGACCCAGTACTTC
CDR3aa: CASSDGTSGENQETQYF
j_gene: TRBJ2-5
v_gene: TRBV2
d_gene: TRBD2
abundance: NA

CDR3nt: TGTGCCAGCGTCCCCGGGGGGGCCTACGAGCAGTACTTC
CDR3aa: CASVPGGAYEQYF
j_gene: TRBJ2-7
v_gene: TRBV28
d_gene: TRBD2
abundance: NA

CDR3nt: TGTGCCTGGAGTACACAGGGAGATCAGCCCCAGCATTTT
CDR3aa: CAWSTQGDQPQHF
j_gene: TRBJ1-5
v_gene: TRBV30
d_gene: NA
abundance: NA

CDR3nt: TGCGCCAGCAGCCCCGTTTTGGACAGGACTGGGGCCAACGTCCTGACTTTC
CDR3aa: CASSPVLDRTGANVLTF
j_gene: TRBJ2-6
v_gene: TRBV5-1
d_gene: TRBD1
abundance: NA

CDR3nt: TGTGCCAGCAGTGAACAGGGGGCGTTAGGACGCGAGCAGTTCTTC
CDR3aa: CASSEQGALGREQFF
j_gene: TRBJ2-1
v_gene: TRBV2
d_gene: TRBD1
abundance: NA

CDR3nt: TGTGCCAGTCAGGGGCCTCAGGGGAATTCACCCCTCCACTTT
CDR3aa: CASQGPQGNSPLHF
j_gene: TRBJ1-6
v_gene: TRBV28
d_gene: NA
abundance: many

CDR3nt: TGTGCCAGCAGCGCCAGACAGGGAGCGAACACTGAAGCTTTCTTT
CDR3aa: CASSARQGANTEAFF
j_gene: TRBJ1-1
v_gene: TRBV9
d_gene: TRBD1
abundance: NA

CDR3nt: TGTGCCATCAGCTACACTAGCGGGGAGACAGATACGCAGTATTTT
CDR3aa: CAISYTSGETDTQYF
j_gene: TRBJ2-3
v_gene: TRBV10-3
d_gene: TRBD2
abundance: NA

CDR3nt: TGTGCCAGCAGTTTACGGACTAGTGACTACAATGAGCAGTTCTTC
CDR3aa: CASSLRTSDYNEQFF
j_gene: TRBJ2-1
v_gene: TRBV27
d_gene: TRBD2
abundance: once

CDR3nt: TGTGCCAGTAGTGAGGAGGCGGGGGGAAAAAACATTCAGTACTTC
CDR3aa: CASSEEAGGKNIQYF
j_gene: TRBJ2-4
v_gene: TRBV19
d_gene: TRBD2
abundance: NA

CDR3nt: TGTGCCAGCAGCCGACAACAGGCAACTGGGAATGAAGCTTTCTTT
CDR3aa: CASSRQQATGNEAFF
j_gene: TRBJ1-1
v_gene: TRBV28
d_gene: NA
abundance: NA

CDR3nt: TGTGCCACCAGCAGAGATAGAAGAGGGGGAAGTGAAGCTTTCTTT
CDR3aa: CATSRDRRGGSEAFF
j_gene: TRBJ1-1
v_gene: TRBV15
d_gene: NA
abundance: NA